This T cell receptor (beta chain) is drawn from a study of Ad26.COV2.S vaccination and SARS-CoV-2 variants. Comments on this clone: This same CDR3 is encoded by further DNA sequences in the sample.

The assay was immunoSEQ multiplex PCR, and TCRdb's table has in-frame clones only and misses some. The profile shows roughly 420,000 clones, 80% to 90% of them singletons. Treatment defined: roughly 19 received Ad26.COV2.S at low or high dose, single or two shots; 5 received placebo; per-sample allocation not given. Specimens were obtained on day 63 following the first vaccine or placebo injection. The CDR3 consists of 14 residues. Germline CDR1 and CDR2: LGHDT and YNNKEL (reference sequence). V lost 4 bases to trimming and J lost 4 bases; unmatched junction nucleotides: 6. Here the sequenced sample was peripheral blood, taken in a trial of Ad26.COV2.S vaccine versus placebo. This clonotype was obtained from a person aged 18-60 years who received the Ad26.COV2.S COVID-19 vaccine or a placebo. V is TRBV3-1 (or the pseudogene TRBV3-2) and J is TRBJ2-7, with 8 bases lining up with TRBD1. CDR3 DNA: TGTGCCAGCAGCCCAAGACAGGGGTTTTACGAGCAGTACTTC. The encoded protein is CASSPRQGFYEQYF.